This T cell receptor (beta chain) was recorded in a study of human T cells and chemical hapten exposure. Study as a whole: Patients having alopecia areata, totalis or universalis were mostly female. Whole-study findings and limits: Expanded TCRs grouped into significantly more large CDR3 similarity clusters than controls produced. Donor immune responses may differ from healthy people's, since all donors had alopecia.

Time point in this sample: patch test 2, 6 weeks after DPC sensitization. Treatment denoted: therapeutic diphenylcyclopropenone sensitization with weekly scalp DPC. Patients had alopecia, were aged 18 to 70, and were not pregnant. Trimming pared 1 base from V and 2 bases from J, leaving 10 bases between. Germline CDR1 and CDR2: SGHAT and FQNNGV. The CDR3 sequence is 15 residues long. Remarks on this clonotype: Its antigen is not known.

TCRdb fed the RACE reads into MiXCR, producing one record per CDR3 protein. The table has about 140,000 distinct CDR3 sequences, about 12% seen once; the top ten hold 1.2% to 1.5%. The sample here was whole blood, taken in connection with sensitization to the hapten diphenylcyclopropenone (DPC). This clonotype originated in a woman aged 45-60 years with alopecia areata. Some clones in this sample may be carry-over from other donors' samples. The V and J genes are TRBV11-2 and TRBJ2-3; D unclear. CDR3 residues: CASSLVPLDTDTQYF. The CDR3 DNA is TGTGCCAGCAGCTTAGTCCCCCTTGACACAGATACGCAGTATTTT.